This T cell receptor (beta chain) was retrieved from a study of blood T cell repertoires in COVID-19. Those who participated ranged in age from roughly 18 to 90 years and resided in approximately 26 US areas. Participants reported their clinical history, and cohort assignment relied on those reports. The assay was immunoSEQ multiplex PCR, and TCRdb's table has in-frame clones only and misses some. The sample carries 300,000 or so clones, around 90% recorded once. In germline, CDR1 is SGHTS, CDR2 YDEGEE. Trimming cost V 4 bases and J 0 bases, with 11 bases left between them. This CDR3 contains 16 residues.

The source is a woman aged 25-40 years who had recovered from COVID-19. The chain links TRBV5-8 to TRBJ1-6, with no clear D. Sequencing used PBMCs or T cells enriched from blood (not recorded which). Written as DNA, the CDR3 is TGTGCCAGCAGCAACCCCGGCGGCTCCTATAATTCACCCCTCCACTTT. Translation gives CASSNPGGSYNSPLHF.